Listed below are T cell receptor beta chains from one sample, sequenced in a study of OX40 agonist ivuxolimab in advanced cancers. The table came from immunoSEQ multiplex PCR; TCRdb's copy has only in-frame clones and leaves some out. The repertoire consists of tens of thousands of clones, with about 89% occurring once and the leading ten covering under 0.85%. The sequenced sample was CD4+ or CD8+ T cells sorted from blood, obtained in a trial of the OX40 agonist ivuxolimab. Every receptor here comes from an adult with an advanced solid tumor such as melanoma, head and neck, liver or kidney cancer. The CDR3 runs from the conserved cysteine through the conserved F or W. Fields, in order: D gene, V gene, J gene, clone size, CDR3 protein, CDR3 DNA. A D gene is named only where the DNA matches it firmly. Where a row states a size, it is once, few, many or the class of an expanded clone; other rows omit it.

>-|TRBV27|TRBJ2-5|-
CASSLGGPRETQYF
TGTGCCAGCAGTTTGGGGGGCCCCCGAGAGACCCAGTACTTC
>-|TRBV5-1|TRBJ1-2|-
CASSLAGSGNYGYTF
TGCGCCAGCAGCTTGGCCGGGTCGGGTAACTATGGCTACACCTTC
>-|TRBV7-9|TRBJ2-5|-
CASSLLGTQETQYF
TGTGCCAGCAGCCTACTGGGGACCCAAGAGACCCAGTACTTC
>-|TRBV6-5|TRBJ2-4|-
CASSSPGDSKNIQYF
TGTGCCAGCAGTTCTCCAGGGGATTCCAAAAACATTCAGTACTTC
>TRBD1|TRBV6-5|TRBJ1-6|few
CATRSPEGANSPLHF
TGTGCCACTCGAAGCCCCGAGGGGGCTAATTCACCCCTCCACTTT
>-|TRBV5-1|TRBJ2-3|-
CASSLKRVGTDTQYF
TGCGCCAGCAGCTTGAAGCGGGTGGGCACAGATACGCAGTATTTT
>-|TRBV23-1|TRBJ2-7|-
CASVKTPRRAEQYF
TGCGCCAGCGTCAAGACACCTCGTAGGGCCGAGCAGTACTTC
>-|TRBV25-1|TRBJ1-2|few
CASSSGYGYTF
TGTGCCAGCAGCTCCGGCTATGGCTACACCTTC
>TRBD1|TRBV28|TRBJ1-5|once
CASSLGQGRNQPQHF
TGTGCCAGCAGCCTCGGACAGGGCCGCAATCAGCCCCAGCATTTT
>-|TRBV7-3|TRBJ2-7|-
CASSLAGTSYEQYF
TGTGCCAGCAGCCTTGCCGGGACATCCTACGAGCAGTACTTC
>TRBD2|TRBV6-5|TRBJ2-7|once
CASSRGTKSSYEQYF
TGTGCCAGCAGTCGTGGGACTAAATCCTCCTACGAGCAGTACTTC
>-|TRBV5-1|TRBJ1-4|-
CASSLTVTNEKLFF
TGCGCCAGCAGCTTGACAGTAACTAATGAAAAACTGTTTTTT
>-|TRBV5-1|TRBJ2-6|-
CASSPNSGANVLTF
TGCGCCAGCAGCCCCAACTCTGGGGCCAACGTCCTGACTTTC
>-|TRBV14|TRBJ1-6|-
CASSQEYVSPLHF
TGTGCCAGCAGCCAAGAGTACGTTTCACCCCTCCACTTT
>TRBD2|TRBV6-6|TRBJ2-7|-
CASLRGTSSYEQYF
TGTGCCAGCCTAAGGGGGACTAGTTCCTACGAGCAGTACTTC
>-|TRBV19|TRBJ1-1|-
CASSMNTEAFF
TGTGCCAGTAGTATGAACACTGAAGCTTTCTTT
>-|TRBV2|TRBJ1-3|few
CASSGRGVGNTIYF
TGTGCCAGCAGTGGAAGAGGAGTTGGAAACACCATATATTTT
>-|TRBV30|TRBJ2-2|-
CAWSTSVGELFF
TGTGCCTGGAGTACCAGCGTCGGGGAGCTGTTTTTT
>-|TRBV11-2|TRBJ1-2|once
CASSLVRASGASGYTF
TGTGCCAGCAGCTTAGTAAGGGCCTCAGGGGCCTCTGGCTACACCTTC
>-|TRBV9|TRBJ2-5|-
CASSVNSARGETQYF
TGTGCCAGCAGCGTCAATAGCGCGAGGGGGGAGACCCAGTACTTC
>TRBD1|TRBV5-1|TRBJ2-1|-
CASSLSTGGPSSSYNEQFF
TGCGCCAGCAGCTTGTCGACAGGGGGCCCCTCCAGCTCCTACAATGAGCAGTTCTTC
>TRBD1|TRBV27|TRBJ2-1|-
CASSFRGQEYNEQFF
TGTGCCAGCAGTTTTCGGGGACAGGAATACAATGAGCAGTTCTTC
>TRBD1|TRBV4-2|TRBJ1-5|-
CASSLTRTGTLDQPQHF
TGTGCCAGCAGCCTCACTCGGACAGGGACGTTAGATCAGCCCCAGCATTTT
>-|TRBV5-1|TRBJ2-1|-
CASSSQGASGRTEQFF
TGCGCCAGCAGCTCCCAGGGGGCTAGCGGGCGCACTGAGCAGTTCTTC
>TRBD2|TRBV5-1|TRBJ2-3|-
CASSVRLAGGTDTQYF
TGCGCCAGCAGCGTAAGACTAGCGGGAGGCACAGATACGCAGTATTTT
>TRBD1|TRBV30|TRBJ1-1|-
CAWSLGGRGAEAFF
TGTGCCTGGAGTTTAGGGGGCAGGGGGGCTGAAGCTTTCTTT
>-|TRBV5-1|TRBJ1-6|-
CASNLRGEGSPLHF
TGCGCCAGCAATCTCCGCGGGGAAGGTTCACCCCTCCACTTT
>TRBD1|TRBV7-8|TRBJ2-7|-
CASSLRLPKQGYEQYF
TGTGCCAGCAGCTTAAGGCTGCCGAAACAGGGGTACGAGCAGTACTTC
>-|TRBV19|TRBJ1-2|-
CASYEGSYGYTF
TGTGCCAGCTACGAGGGAAGCTATGGCTACACCTTC
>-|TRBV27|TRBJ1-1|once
CASSLIQENTEAFF
TGTGCCAGCAGTTTAATCCAGGAGAACACTGAAGCTTTCTTT
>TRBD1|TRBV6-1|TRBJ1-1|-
CASLRTGGTEAFF
TGTGCCAGCCTACGTACAGGGGGCACTGAAGCTTTCTTT
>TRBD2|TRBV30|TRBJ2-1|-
CAWSVNSGAYNEQFF
TGTGCCTGGAGTGTAAATAGCGGGGCTTACAATGAGCAGTTCTTC
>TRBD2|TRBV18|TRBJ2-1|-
CASSLGLAGGRDNEQFF
TGTGCCAGCTCACTGGGGCTAGCGGGAGGACGAGACAATGAGCAGTTCTTC
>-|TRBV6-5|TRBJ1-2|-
CASSSTDSYGYTF
TGTGCCAGCAGTTCCACGGACAGCTATGGCTACACCTTC
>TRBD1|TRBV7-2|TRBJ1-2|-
CASSYPDRANYGYTF
TGTGCCAGCAGCTACCCGGACAGGGCAAACTATGGCTACACCTTC
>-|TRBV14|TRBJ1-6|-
CASSQDLVDGGSPLHF
TGTGCCAGCAGCCAAGATCTGGTGGATGGGGGATCACCCCTCCACTTT